What follows are 17 T cell receptor beta chains derived from one specimen sequenced in a study of vaccination effects on CD4 cells after COVID-19. Measured with immunoSEQ multiplex PCR; TCRdb has only the in-frame clones, and not every one. The sample gives about 45,000 clones, around 72% of which show up once; about 31% is in the top ten. What these receptors recognize is not known. ViraFEST assay sequencing came after antigen-specific CD4+ T cells were expanded with viral peptide pools. Isolating CD4+ T cells followed ten to eleven days of culture. This person's SARS-CoV-2 infection, confirmed by PCR, occurred between March and December 2020. Here the sequenced sample was CD4+ T cells from PBMCs cultured with a peptide pool, taken before COVID-19 vaccination. Receptors were obtained from a human donor who had a prior SARS-CoV-2 infection.

V gene TRBV5-4 combines with J gene TRBJ1-2; D is unclear. This CDR3 region has 15 residues. Trimming left V 0 bases short and J 8 bases short, with 17 bases between. The germline V gene encodes CDR1 SGHNT and CDR2 YYREEE (reference sequence). CDR3 sequence reads: CASSLGSVGPLGYTF. The CDR3 DNA reads as TGTGCCAGCAGCTTGGGGAGCGTAGGGCCTCTCGGCTACACCTTC.

The chain joins TRBV19 to TRBJ1-5; D may be TRBD1 (6 bases). This CDR3 is built from 16 residues. V lost 1 base and J lost 6, with 16 bases in between. Germline V gene data show CDR1 as LNHDA and CDR2 as SQIVND (reference sequence). The CDR3 protein is CASSIVGRGSAQPQHF. CDR3 coding DNA: TGTGCCAGTAGTATAGTCGGCAGGGGTTCGGCTCAGCCCCAGCATTTT.

For the CDR3, the DNA is TGTGCCAGCTCACCTCCGGGTTTCGCGGCCACAGATACGCAGTATTTT. This codes for CASSPPGFAATDTQYF. The genes are TRBV18 and TRBJ2-3; no firm D call. V lost 3 bases, J lost 2 bases, and 15 bases lay in between. The CDR3 covers 16 residues. Looked up from germline, CDR1 is KGHSH and CDR2 is LQKENI.

V is TRBV30 and J is TRBJ1-4; no reliable D call. CDR3 length: 15 amino acids. The germline CDR1 and CDR2 sequences are GTSNPN and SVGIG (reference sequence). V lost 3 bases and J 7 bases, leaving 18 bases between the germline ends. CDR3 bases: TGTGCCTGGAGACCTGGGATTCAACCTAGTGAAAAACTGTTTTTT. Amino acid sequence: CAWRPGIQPSEKLFF.

This chain joins TRBV7-8 and TRBJ1-4; 8 bases map to TRBD1. This CDR3 region has 17 residues. The V gene end was trimmed by 3 bases and the J gene end by 6 bases; junction bases not matched to a gene: 12. The germline gives CDR1 SGHVS, CDR2 FQNEAQ. The CDR3 sequence: CASSFGGFGTGDEKLFF. For the CDR3, the DNA is TGTGCCAGCAGCTTCGGTGGCTTTGGGACAGGTGATGAAAAACTGTTTTTT.

The gene calls are TRBV23-1 and TRBJ2-7, with no clear D. TRBV23-1 falls under the ORF class, with uncertain function. The germline V and J ends were trimmed by 4 bases and 0 bases, with 10 bases remaining between them. The CDR3 length is 14 residues. The CDR3 reads CASSRARSSYEQYF. DNA of the CDR3: TGCGCCAGCAGTCGGGCACGTTCCTCCTACGAGCAGTACTTC.

The table lists this clone with a count of one. The chain combines TRBV30 with TRBJ1-2, with D possibly being TRBD1 (5 bases). Germline assignment: CDR1 GTSNPN and CDR2 SVGIG (reference sequence). The CDR3 is 13 residues long. V lost 2 bases and J lost 8, with 15 bases in between. The CDR3 DNA is TGTGCCTGGAGTCGAGAGGGACTCTACGGCTACACCTTC. It specifies CAWSREGLYGYTF.

V is TRBV4-3 and J is TRBJ2-1; 11 nucleotides agree with TRBD2. The V gene end was trimmed by 1 base and the J gene end by 8 bases; junction bases not matched to a gene: 13. The germline gives CDR1 LGHNA, CDR2 YSLEER. This CDR3 has 18 amino acids. The CDR3 sequence: CASSQAMGGSGRADEQFF. In DNA form, the CDR3 reads TGCGCCAGCAGCCAAGCGATGGGAGGTAGCGGGAGGGCCGATGAGCAGTTCTTC.

The chain recombines TRBV9 with TRBJ2-7; 8 positions match TRBD1. The CDR3 has 17 residues. Germline CDR1 and CDR2: SGDLS and YYNGEE. Losses at the gene ends were 2 bases for V and 2 bases for J; bases not matched to a gene: 12. This chain's CDR3 is CASSVGIAGTGAYEQYF. The CDR3 DNA follows: TGTGCCAGCAGCGTTGGAATCGCCGGGACAGGAGCCTACGAGCAGTACTTC.

This chain connects TRBV6-1 to TRBJ1-1; a possible D gene is TRBD1 (6 bases). Germline V gives CDR1 MNHNS, CDR2 SASEGT. V shed 2 bases and J shed 0 bases, with 16 bases lying between them. The CDR3 totals 17 residues. The CDR3, as DNA: TGTGCCAGCAGTGAATGGGGCGGGGGCAGATTGAACACTGAAGCTTTCTTT. It yields the protein CASSEWGGGRLNTEAFF.

This clone was detected only a few times. In DNA form, the CDR3 reads TGTGCCAGCAGCCGTACTTCGGCAGGGGACATCTACGAGCAGTACTTC. Protein sequence: CASSRTSAGDIYEQYF. This chain connects TRBV27 to TRBJ2-7; a weak D match, TRBD1 (6 bases). The germline gives CDR1 MNHEY, CDR2 SMNVEV (reference sequence). The V gene lost 6 bases and the J gene lost 3 bases, with 21 bases spanning the gap. This CDR3 has 16 residues.

The chain is built from TRBV4-3 and TRBJ1-6; D gene ambiguous. The V end was cut by 1 base, the J end by 8 bases, with 12 bases between. This CDR3 is 15 amino acids long. CDR1 and CDR2 (germline): LGHNA, YSLEER. As DNA, the CDR3 is TGCGCCAGCAGCCAAGGTCCGGGGAGAGATTCACCCCTCCACTTT. Amino acids: CASSQGPGRDSPLHF.

This chain uses TRBV28 with TRBJ2-7; 12 positions agree with TRBD2. This CDR3 has 19 amino acids. V was pared by 7 bases and J by 0 bases, with 16 bases of the junction left unmatched. Germline loops: CDR1 MDHEN, CDR2 SYDVKM. CDR3 sequence: CASTPSGLAGLRISYEQYF. The CDR3 DNA sequence: TGTGCCAGCACCCCCTCTGGACTAGCGGGACTTCGGATCTCCTACGAGCAGTACTTC. The full variable domain, in which reference TRBV28 and TRBJ2-7 provide the parts outside the CDR3, is DVKVTQSSRYLVKRTGEKVFLECVQDMDHENMFWYRQDPGLGLRLIYFSYDVKMKEKGDIPEGYSVSREKKERFSLILESASTNQTSMYLCASTPSGLAGLRISYEQYFGPGTRLTVT.

This sequence joins TRBV18 and TRBJ2-1; 10 bases are a match to TRBD2. V shed 0 bases and J 1 base; nucleotides not matched to a gene: 9. Germline V gives CDR1 KGHSH, CDR2 LQKENI. This CDR3 has 19 amino acids. The CDR3 region is CASSPPGLAGAGSYNEQFF. In nucleotides, the CDR3 is TGTGCCAGCTCACCACCGGGGCTAGCGGGAGCGGGTTCCTACAATGAGCAGTTCTTC.

The CDR3 spells CASSQAGWGRTDTQYF. CDR3 DNA: TGTGCCAGCAGCCAGGCCGGTTGGGGGCGCACAGATACGCAGTATTTT. This chain joins TRBV3-1 (or the pseudogene TRBV3-2) and TRBJ2-3; maybe TRBD1 (6 bases). The V gene's germline CDR1 is LGHDT and CDR2 YNNKEL (reference sequence). Deletions cut 3 bases from V and 1 base from J, with 14 bases between. The CDR3 covers 16 residues.

The rearrangement uses TRBV5-4 and TRBJ1-1; D is ambiguous. The germline V gene has CDR1 SGHNT and CDR2 YYREEE (reference sequence). The CDR3 length is 13 residues. The V gene lost 0 bases and the J gene lost 1 base, with 4 bases spanning the gap. The CDR3 spells CASSLVTNTEAFF. In nucleotides, the CDR3 is TGTGCCAGCAGCTTGGTAACGAACACTGAAGCTTTCTTT.

This clone was observed a handful of times. The CDR3 DNA reads as TGTGCTAGTGGTTCCCCCTCGGGACTAGCGGGGGGGTGGGAGTTCTTC. Translation gives CASGSPSGLAGGWEFF. V usage is TRBV12-5 and J usage is TRBJ2-1; 16 bases line up with TRBD2. Germline CDR1 reads LGHNT; CDR2 reads FRNRAP. The CDR3 length is 16 residues. With 4 bases clipped from V and 14 bases from J, the junction kept 11 bases outside the gene matches.